The 30 T cell receptor beta chains in this list originate from one sample, sequenced in a study of CD8 T cells in Susac syndrome. An amount of RNA that ranged from roughly 0.5 to 1 ug was reverse transcribed with random hexamers. One entry per CDR3 protein results from TCRdb running MiXCR on the immunoSEQ multiplex PCR reads. This table has some 180,000 distinct CDR3 sequences, around 94% appearing once. The sequenced material came from CD4+ T cells from PBMCs. These receptor sequences come from a human donor with Susac syndrome.

The chain is built from TRBV4-2 and TRBJ2-5; 10 bases agree with TRBD1. The CDR3 has 15 amino acids. In germline, CDR1 is LGHNA, CDR2 YNFKEQ. J gave up 2 bases and V 4 bases, and 4 bases lay outside the gene matches. CDR3 amino acids: CASSPRQGAQETQYF. The DNA for the CDR3 is TGTGCCAGCAGCCCCCGACAGGGGGCTCAAGAGACCCAGTACTTC.

This chain connects TRBV9 to TRBJ2-1; D remains ambiguous. The CDR3 length is 14 residues. Trimming removed 0 bases at V and 8 bases at J, with 12 bases between. Germline V CDR1 and CDR2: SGDLS, YYNGEE. The CDR3 DNA is TGTGCCAGCAGCGTAGGGGGTACCACCGATGAGCAGTTCTTC. Encoded protein: CASSVGGTTDEQFF.

V usage is TRBV7-9 and J usage is TRBJ2-2; 7 positions match TRBD2. Germline CDR1 reads SEHNR; CDR2 reads FQNEAQ (reference sequence). This CDR3 is 15 amino acids long. V lost 6 bases and J lost 3; bases outside the gene matches: 7. The CDR3 DNA is TGTGCCAGCAGGAAAGGGAGGGTGGACACCGGGGAGCTGTTTTTT. Translated: CASRKGRVDTGELFF.

The chain uses TRBV7-2 and TRBJ2-3; D gene unclear. Germline V gene data show CDR1 as SGHTA and CDR2 as FQGNSA. CDR3 length: 14 residues. Trimming shortened V by 5 bases and J by 0 bases, and 9 bases separated the two germline ends. CDR3 sequence reads: CASSPPTSTDTQYF. CDR3 DNA sequence: TGTGCCAGCAGCCCGCCTACTAGCACAGATACGCAGTATTTT.

The chain joins TRBV29-1 to TRBJ1-3; D remains ambiguous. V was trimmed by 7 bases and J by 1 base, leaving 8 bases between them. CDR1 and CDR2 (germline): SQVTM, ANQGSEA. The CDR3 runs to 12 residues. The chain's CDR3 is CSGRSSGNTIYF. The CDR3 bases are TGCAGCGGAAGGTCTTCTGGAAACACCATATATTTT.

This chain connects TRBV7-9 to TRBJ1-1; 7 nucleotides agree with TRBD1. Per germline, CDR1 SEHNR and CDR2 FQNEAQ (reference sequence). The V and J ends lost 5 bases and 0 bases, in that order; junction bases with no gene match: 12. The CDR3 spans 17 residues. The DNA of the CDR3 is TGTGCCAGCAGCCGTACAGGGGTAAAAGGCATGAACACTGAAGCTTTCTTT. The encoded protein is CASSRTGVKGMNTEAFF.

This chain uses TRBV7-6 with TRBJ2-3; TRBD2 matches at 7 bases. Germline assignment: CDR1 SGHVS and CDR2 FNYEAQ. This CDR3 spans 14 amino acids. The V and J ends lost 5 bases and 6 bases, in that order; junction bases with no gene match: 8. The CDR3 DNA follows: TGTGCCAGCAGCCCCTGGGGGGGTTCGGATACGCAGTATTTT. Translated: CASSPWGGSDTQYF.

V gene TRBV7-9 combines with J gene TRBJ2-7; 7 nucleotides match TRBD1. CDR1 and CDR2 (germline): SEHNR, FQNEAQ (reference sequence). Germline trimming cut 3 bases from V and 6 bases from J; bases unmatched to any gene: 8. CDR3 length: 14 amino acids. The CDR3 reads CASSFPDRVGEQYF. Written as DNA, the CDR3 is TGTGCCAGCAGCTTTCCCGACAGGGTGGGCGAGCAGTACTTC.

V and J are TRBV11-2 and TRBJ2-2, with TRBD1 identical over 12 bases. Losses at the gene ends were 4 bases for V and 7 bases for J; bases not matched to a gene: 19. In germline, CDR1 is SGHAT, CDR2 FQNNGV. CDR3 length equals 20 residues. In nucleotides, the CDR3 is TGTGCCAGCAGCTCCCTAACCCTTTCCCGGGACAGGGGGCGCGGCGGGGAGCTGTTTTTT. It yields the protein CASSSLTLSRDRGRGGELFF.

CDR3 region: CASSRRDRTVGPLHF. DNA for the CDR3: TGTGCCAGCAGCCGCCGGGACAGGACTGTCGGTCCCCTCCACTTT. V and J are TRBV21-1 and TRBJ1-6; the DNA was not used to check the table's D call, TRBD1. TRBV21-1 is listed as a pseudogene. The CDR3 has 15 residues.

V is TRBV30 and J is TRBJ2-3; TRBD2 matches at 7 bases. V trimming: 5 bases; J trimming: 8 bases; junction bases outside the gene matches: 13. Per germline, CDR1 GTSNPN and CDR2 SVGIG (reference sequence). This CDR3 is 14 amino acids long. This CDR3 reads CAWRPGLSLGTQYF. DNA for the CDR3: TGTGCCTGGCGTCCGGGACTATCCCTTGGTACGCAGTATTTT.

The V and J genes are TRBV7-2 and TRBJ2-6; 11 positions agree with TRBD1. The CDR3 spans 16 residues. J lost 2 bases, V lost 3 bases, and 0 bases had no gene match. From germline, CDR1 is SGHTA and CDR2 FQGNSA. The chain's CDR3 is CASSLGQGAGANVLTF. The CDR3 nucleotides read TGTGCCAGCAGCTTGGGACAGGGGGCTGGGGCCAACGTCCTGACTTTC.

The chain links TRBV20-1 to TRBJ2-5; maybe TRBD1 (6 bases). The CDR3 consists of 15 residues. The germline V gene encodes CDR1 DFQATT and CDR2 SNEGSKA (reference sequence). The V gene lost 3 bases and the J gene lost 4 bases, with 18 bases spanning the gap. Here the CDR3 DNA reads TGCAGTGCTAGCGCTCCAGGGGAAGGAGGAGAGACCCAGTACTTC. Its translation is CSASAPGEGGETQYF.

J is TRBJ2-3 and V is TRBV20-1; D call uncertain. The V end was cut by 1 base, the J end by 6 bases, with 14 bases between. Germline loops: CDR1 DFQATT, CDR2 SNEGSKA (reference sequence). CDR3 length: 14 residues. DNA of the CDR3: TGCAGTGCTAGAGTGCGGAGTTACGGGGATACGCAGTATTTT. Protein sequence: CSARVRSYGDTQYF.

This rearrangement joins TRBV6-5 to TRBJ2-7; 8 nucleotides align to TRBD1. The CDR3 runs to 14 residues. Trimming cost V 0 bases and J 3 bases; bases outside gene matches: 1. Germline loops: CDR1 MNHEY, CDR2 SVGAGI. CDR3 sequence: CASSYSTGDYEQYF. The CDR3 region has the DNA TGTGCCAGCAGTTACTCGACAGGGGACTACGAGCAGTACTTC.

The CDR3 sequence: CASSIGPSSTQYF. CDR3 bases: TGTGCCAGTAGTATAGGGCCTAGCTCTACGCAGTATTTT. This chain uses TRBV19 with TRBJ2-3; the D gene is possibly TRBD2 (5 bases). Germline V gives CDR1 LNHDA, CDR2 SQIVND (reference sequence). The CDR3 extends over 13 amino acids. Trimming took 1 base from V and 8 from J, leaving 10 bases between them.

The chain links TRBV4-3 to TRBJ2-1; 10 nucleotides agree with TRBD2. CDR1 and CDR2 (germline): LGHNA, YSLEER. The CDR3 totals 17 residues. With V trimmed by 1 base and J by 10 bases, 13 bases remained unmatched. DNA for the CDR3: TGCGCCAGCAGCCAAGTCCCGGGGCTAGCGGGGGAGGAAGAGCAGTTCTTC. Residues: CASSQVPGLAGEEEQFF.

The chain carries TRBV7-2 and TRBJ2-1, with 8 bases lining up with TRBD2. After removal of 5 bases from V and 6 bases from J, the junction contained 15 bases not matched to a gene. CDR3 length equals 17 residues. Germline V gene data show CDR1 as SGHTA and CDR2 as FQGNSA. CDR3 protein: CASSRGGDGRAINEQFF. The CDR3 nucleotides read TGTGCCAGCAGCAGGGGGGGTGACGGGAGGGCCATCAATGAGCAGTTCTTC.

The chain couples TRBV2 to TRBJ1-5, with 7 bases matching TRBD1. The CDR3 runs 16 residues. V was clipped by 4 bases and J by 2 bases; unmatched bases: 8. The germline CDR1 and CDR2 sequences are SNHLY and FYNNEI. The CDR3 sequence: CASSGQGGGGNQPQHF. The CDR3 nucleotides read TGTGCCAGCAGTGGACAGGGTGGGGGGGGCAATCAGCCCCAGCATTTT.

Here the CDR3 DNA reads TGCGCCAGCAGCCAAGTTGAGGACAGGGCGGATGGCTACACCTTC. This translates into CASSQVEDRADGYTF. The chain links TRBV4-3 to TRBJ1-2; the match to TRBD1 covers 8 bases. V shed 1 base, J shed 6 bases, and the junction held 7 bases outside the gene matches. There are 15 residues in the CDR3. Germline CDR1 LGHNA, CDR2 YSLEER.

This rearrangement joins TRBV6-5 to TRBJ2-3, with D hard to call. Germline V gives CDR1 MNHEY, CDR2 SVGAGI. The length of the CDR3 is 15 residues. The V end lost 4 bases, the J end lost 3 bases, and 14 bases lay between the germline ends. In DNA, the CDR3 is TGTGCCAGCAGTTTAGGGCCAGGAGAAACAGATACGCAGTATTTT. Translated: CASSLGPGETDTQYF.

The genes are TRBV28 and TRBJ1-2; TRBD1 matches 7 bases. This CDR3 is built from 14 residues. Germline CDR1 MDHEN, CDR2 SYDVKM. The J segment lost 7 bases and the V segment lost 5 bases, leaving 10 bases of the junction unmatched. Written as DNA, the CDR3 is TGTGCCAGCAGTCCCGCAGACAGGGTACCTGGCTACACCTTC. Protein product: CASSPADRVPGYTF.

The chain links TRBV20-1 to TRBJ2-1, with 10 bases that match TRBD1. V was clipped by 2 bases and J by 4 bases; unmatched bases: 8. The germline V gene encodes CDR1 DFQATT and CDR2 SNEGSKA (reference sequence). The length of the CDR3 is 16 residues. CDR3 region: CSARSWGQGLYNEQFF. In DNA form, the CDR3 reads TGCAGTGCTAGATCGTGGGGACAGGGGTTATACAATGAGCAGTTCTTC.

This sequence joins TRBV7-2 and TRBJ1-5, with D hard to call. V lost 3 bases, J lost 1 base, and 10 bases lay in between. The CDR3 extends over 15 amino acids. Germline values: CDR1 SGHTA, CDR2 FQGNSA. The CDR3 sequence: CASSLDPRSNQPQHF. For the CDR3, the DNA is TGTGCCAGCAGCTTGGACCCCAGGAGCAATCAGCCCCAGCATTTT.

V is TRBV2 and J is TRBJ2-3; D remains ambiguous. The V and J ends lost 7 bases and 5 bases respectively, with 7 bases between them. This CDR3 has 11 residues. CDR1 SNHLY and CDR2 FYNNEI come from the germline V gene. The CDR3: CASTNRDTQYF. The CDR3 region has the DNA TGTGCCAGCACCAACAGAGATACGCAGTATTTT.

The chain couples TRBV6-2 or TRBV6-3 to TRBJ2-7; weak D call: TRBD1 (5 bases). V dropped 0 bases and J dropped 3 bases, with 9 bases sitting between them. CDR3 length equals 14 residues. The V gene's germline CDR1 is MNHEY and CDR2 SVGEGT. The CDR3 coding sequence is TGTGCCAGCAGTTACTCGATCCAGGGCTACGAGCAGTACTTC. This sequence encodes CASSYSIQGYEQYF.

The gene calls are TRBV27 and TRBJ2-1, with D perhaps matching TRBD1 (5 bases). From germline, CDR1 is MNHEY and CDR2 SMNVEV (reference sequence). CDR3 length: 16 residues. V gave up 5 bases and J gave up 0 bases, with 14 bases separating them. Here the CDR3 reads CASSPLQGISYNEQFF. The CDR3 bases are TGTGCCAGCAGTCCTCTCCAGGGTATCTCCTACAATGAGCAGTTCTTC.

This sequence joins TRBV30 and TRBJ1-3; D is perhaps TRBD1 (6 bases). The V gene's germline CDR1 is GTSNPN and CDR2 SVGIG (reference sequence). CDR3 length: 13 residues. V was pared by 3 bases and J by 2 bases, with 8 bases between. The CDR3 sequence: CAWSYRAGNTIYF. In DNA, the CDR3 is TGTGCCTGGAGCTACAGGGCTGGAAACACCATATATTTT. The entire variable domain, with the rest obtained from reference TRBV30 and TRBJ1-3, is as follows: SQTIHQWPATLVQPVGSPLSLECTVEGTSNPNLYWYRQAAGRGLQLLFYSVGIGQISSEVPQNLSASRPQDRQFILSSKKLLLSDSGFYLCAWSYRAGNTIYFGEGSWLTVV.

The chain couples TRBV7-2 to TRBJ1-5; no clear D gene. Trimming shortened V by 5 bases and J by 1 base, and 6 bases separated the two germline ends. This CDR3 region has 13 residues. Germline CDR1 is SGHTA and CDR2 is FQGNSA. CDR3 residues: CASSQQSNQPQHF. The CDR3, as DNA: TGTGCCAGCAGCCAACAGAGCAATCAGCCCCAGCATTTT.

The chain links TRBV20-1 to TRBJ2-7, with a possible D match to TRBD1 (6 bases). The CDR3 consists of 13 residues. The V gene lost 6 bases and the J gene lost 0 bases, with 12 bases spanning the gap. Germline V gene sequence: CDR1 DFQATT, CDR2 SNEGSKA (reference sequence). The chain's CDR3 is CSAKTGSSYEQYF. DNA for the CDR3: TGCAGTGCAAAGACAGGTAGCTCCTACGAGCAGTACTTC.